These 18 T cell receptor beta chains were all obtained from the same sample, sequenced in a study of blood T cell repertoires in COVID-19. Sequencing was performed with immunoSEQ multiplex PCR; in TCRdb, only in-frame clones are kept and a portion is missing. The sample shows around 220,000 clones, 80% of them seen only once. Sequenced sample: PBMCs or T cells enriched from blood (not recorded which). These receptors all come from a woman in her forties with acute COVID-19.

The CDR3 spells CASRRTGLSPQHF. Here the CDR3 DNA reads TGTGCCAGCAGACGGACAGGCCTATCGCCCCAGCATTTT. V usage is TRBV6-6 and J usage is TRBJ1-5; 7 positions match TRBD1. CDR3 length: 13 amino acids. The germline gives CDR1 MNHNY, CDR2 SVGAGI (reference sequence). V lost 6 bases and J lost 9; bases outside the gene matches: 8.

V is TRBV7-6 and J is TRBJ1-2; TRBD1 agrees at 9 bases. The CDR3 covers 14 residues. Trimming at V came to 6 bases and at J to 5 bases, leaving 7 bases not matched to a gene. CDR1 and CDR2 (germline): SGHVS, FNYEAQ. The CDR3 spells CASRGGTGLYGYTF. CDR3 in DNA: TGTGCCAGCAGAGGAGGGACAGGGCTTTATGGCTACACCTTC.

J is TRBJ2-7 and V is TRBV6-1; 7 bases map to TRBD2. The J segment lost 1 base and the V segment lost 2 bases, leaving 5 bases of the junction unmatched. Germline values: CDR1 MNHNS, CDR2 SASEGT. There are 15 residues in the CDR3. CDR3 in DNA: TGTGCCAGCAGTGAACATGGGGGGGGGTCCTACGAGCAGTACTTC. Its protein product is CASSEHGGGSYEQYF.

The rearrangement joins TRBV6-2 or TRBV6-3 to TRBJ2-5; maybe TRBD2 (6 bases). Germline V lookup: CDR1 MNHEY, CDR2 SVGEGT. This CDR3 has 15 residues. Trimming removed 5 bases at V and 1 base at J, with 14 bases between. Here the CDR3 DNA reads TGTGCCAGCAGTCAAAATGGGGGGACCCAAGAGACCCAGTACTTC. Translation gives CASSQNGGTQETQYF.

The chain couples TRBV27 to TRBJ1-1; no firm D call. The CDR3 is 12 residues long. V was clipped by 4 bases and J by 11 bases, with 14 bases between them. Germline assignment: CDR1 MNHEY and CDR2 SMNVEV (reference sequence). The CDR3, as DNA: TGTGCCAGCAGTTCCCTGAGGGAGGACGCTTTCTTT. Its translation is CASSSLREDAFF.

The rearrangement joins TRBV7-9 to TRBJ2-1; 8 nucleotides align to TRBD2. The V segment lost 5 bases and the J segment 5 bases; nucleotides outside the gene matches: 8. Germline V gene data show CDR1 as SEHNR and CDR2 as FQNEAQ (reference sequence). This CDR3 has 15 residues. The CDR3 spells CASSPSLAGNNEQFF. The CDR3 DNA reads TGTGCCAGCAGCCCCAGTCTAGCGGGTAACAATGAGCAGTTCTTC.

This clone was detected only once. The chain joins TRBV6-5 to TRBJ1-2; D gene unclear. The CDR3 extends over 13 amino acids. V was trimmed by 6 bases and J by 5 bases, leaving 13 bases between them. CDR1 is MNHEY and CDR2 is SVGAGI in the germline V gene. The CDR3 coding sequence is TGTGCCAGCAGCCAACTTGGGCGATATGGCTACACCTTC. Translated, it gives CASSQLGRYGYTF.

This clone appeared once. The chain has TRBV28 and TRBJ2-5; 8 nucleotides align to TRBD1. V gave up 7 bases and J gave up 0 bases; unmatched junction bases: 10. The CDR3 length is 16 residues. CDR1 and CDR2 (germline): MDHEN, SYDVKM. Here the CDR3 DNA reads TGTGCCAGCAACTCGCCGGGACAGGCCTACCAAGAGACCCAGTACTTC. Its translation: CASNSPGQAYQETQYF.

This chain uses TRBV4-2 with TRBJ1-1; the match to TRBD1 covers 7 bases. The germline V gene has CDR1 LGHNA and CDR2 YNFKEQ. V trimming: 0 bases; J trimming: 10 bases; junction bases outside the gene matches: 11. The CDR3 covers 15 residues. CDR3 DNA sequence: TGTGCCAGCAGCCAAGATGGTAGAGGGGGCTTGGGAGCTTTCTTT. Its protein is CASSQDGRGGLGAFF.

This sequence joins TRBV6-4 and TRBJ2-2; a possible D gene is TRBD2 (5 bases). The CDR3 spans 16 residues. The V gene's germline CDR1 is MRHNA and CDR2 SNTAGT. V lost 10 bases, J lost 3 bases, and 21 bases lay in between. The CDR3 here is CATKSIGGPDTGELFF. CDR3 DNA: TGTGCCACCAAGAGTATCGGAGGACCGGACACCGGGGAGCTGTTTTTT.

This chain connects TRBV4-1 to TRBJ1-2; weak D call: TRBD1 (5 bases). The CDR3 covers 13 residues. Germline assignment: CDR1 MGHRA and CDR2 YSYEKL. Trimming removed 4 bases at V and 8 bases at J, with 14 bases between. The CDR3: CASSLRGVGGYTF. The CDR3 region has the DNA TGCGCCAGCAGCCTTCGGGGGGTGGGCGGCTACACCTTC.

CDR3 amino acids: CASSEGLGREQYF. CDR3 DNA: TGTGCCAGCAGTGAAGGCCTGGGGCGCGAGCAGTACTTC. The J gene is TRBJ2-7, the V gene TRBV6-1; TRBD1 might be the D (5 bases). CDR1 MNHNS and CDR2 SASEGT come from the germline V gene. CDR3 size: 13 residues. Trimming removed 1 base from V and 6 bases from J, with 10 bases in between.

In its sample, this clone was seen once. CDR3 residues: CATSRDMTVGNTIYF. In DNA, the CDR3 is TGTGCCACCAGCAGAGATATGACAGTTGGAAACACCATATATTTT. The gene calls are TRBV15 and TRBJ1-3; D might be TRBD1 (5 bases). Per the germline V gene, CDR1 is LNHNV and CDR2 is YYDKDF (reference sequence). V lost 0 bases, J lost 3 bases, and 9 bases lay in between. The CDR3 spans 15 residues.

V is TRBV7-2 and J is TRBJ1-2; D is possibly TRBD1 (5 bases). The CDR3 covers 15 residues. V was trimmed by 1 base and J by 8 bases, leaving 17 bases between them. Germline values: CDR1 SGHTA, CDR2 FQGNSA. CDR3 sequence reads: CASSLVQGIWEGYTF. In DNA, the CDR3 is TGTGCCAGCAGCTTAGTGCAGGGAATTTGGGAAGGCTACACCTTC.

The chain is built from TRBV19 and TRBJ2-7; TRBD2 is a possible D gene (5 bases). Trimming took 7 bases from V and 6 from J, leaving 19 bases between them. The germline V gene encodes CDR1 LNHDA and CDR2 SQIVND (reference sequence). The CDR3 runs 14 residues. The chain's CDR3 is CASKAGGSSAEQYF. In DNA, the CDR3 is TGTGCCAGTAAGGCGGGCGGATCGTCTGCCGAGCAGTACTTC.

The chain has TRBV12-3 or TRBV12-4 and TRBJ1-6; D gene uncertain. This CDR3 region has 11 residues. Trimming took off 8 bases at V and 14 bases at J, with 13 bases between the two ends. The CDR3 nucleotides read TGTGCCAGCGGTTATGTTCAGGCCCTCCACTTT. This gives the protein CASGYVQALHF.

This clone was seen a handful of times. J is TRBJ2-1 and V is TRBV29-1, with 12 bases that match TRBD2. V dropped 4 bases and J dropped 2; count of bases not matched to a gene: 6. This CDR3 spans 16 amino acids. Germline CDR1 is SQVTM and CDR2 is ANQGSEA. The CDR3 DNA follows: TGCAGCGTTGCAAAGCGACTAGCGGGAGCCTACAATGAGCAGTTCTTC. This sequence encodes CSVAKRLAGAYNEQFF.

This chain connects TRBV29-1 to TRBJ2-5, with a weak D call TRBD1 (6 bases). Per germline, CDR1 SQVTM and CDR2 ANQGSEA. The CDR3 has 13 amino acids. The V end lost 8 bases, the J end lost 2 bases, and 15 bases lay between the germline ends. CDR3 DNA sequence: TGCAGCCTGACGACAGGTGGACAAGAGACCCAGTACTTC. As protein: CSLTTGGQETQYF.